The 21 T cell receptor beta chains below come from one sample, sequenced in a study of T cell repertoires in cytomegalovirus infection (dated by TCRdb to the late 2010s). This sample was sequenced with an Illumina HiSeq 1500. TCRdb trimmed public reads at Q25 via fastp, called clones via MiXCR and kept in-frame beta chains. Rows are combined by CDR3 protein, so each entry shows the most common genes and DNA. The sample data list approximately 150,000 distinct CDR3 sequences, and about 6.1% of these were observed just once. Of the sample, over 15% is held by the ten largest clones. Sequencing was performed on PBMCs. The receptors were gathered from a human donor in good health (CMV status not recorded). Some clones in this sample may be carry-over from other donors' samples.

This clonotype was seen at least ten times. This chain links TRBV27 with TRBJ2-5; D possibly corresponds to TRBD2 (6 bases). This CDR3 has 14 residues. Per the germline V gene, CDR1 is MNHEY and CDR2 is SMNVEV (reference sequence). The V and J ends lost 6 bases and 2 bases respectively, with 13 bases between them. The CDR3 protein is CASSLGGPQETQYF. In DNA, the CDR3 is TGTGCCAGCAGCCTGGGGGGACCACAAGAGACCCAGTACTTC.

This clonotype has a handful of counts. The V and J genes are TRBV23-1 and TRBJ2-7, with TRBD1 identical over 7 bases. TRBV23-1 falls under the ORF class, with uncertain function. The CDR3 has 14 residues. After removal of 2 bases from V and 7 bases from J, the junction contained 8 bases not matched to a gene. CDR3 sequence reads: CASSQPGLDREQYF. CDR3 in DNA: TGCGCCAGCAGTCAACCCGGCCTGGACAGGGAGCAGTACTTC.

This chain connects TRBV5-4 to TRBJ2-1; 9 bases are a match to TRBD2. The germline V gene encodes CDR1 SGHNT and CDR2 YYREEE (reference sequence). The CDR3 runs to 16 residues. J lost 3 bases, V lost 4 bases, and 8 bases had no gene match. CDR3 sequence: CASSPGIAGVYNEQFF. CDR3 nucleotide sequence: TGTGCCAGCAGCCCCGGCATAGCGGGGGTCTACAATGAGCAGTTCTTC.

This clonotype was observed many times. The chain employs TRBV19 and TRBJ2-5, with D perhaps matching TRBD1 or TRBD2 (5 bases each). The CDR3 covers 15 residues. The V end lost 4 bases, the J end lost 1 base, and 13 bases lay between the germline ends. Germline V gives CDR1 LNHDA, CDR2 SQIVND (reference sequence). The chain's CDR3 is CASSTPGRIQETQYF. CDR3 nucleotide sequence: TGTGCCAGTAGTACCCCGGGACGGATCCAAGAGACCCAGTACTTC.

This clonotype came up a few times. The genes are TRBV12-3 or TRBV12-4 and TRBJ2-2; D perhaps matches TRBD1 (6 bases). CDR3 length: 14 amino acids. V shed 5 bases and J shed 0 bases, with 7 bases lying between them. The CDR3, as DNA: TGTGCCAGCAGTCCAGGGGCGAACACCGGGGAGCTGTTTTTT. Amino acids: CASSPGANTGELFF.

This clonotype came up a few times. J is TRBJ1-5 and V is TRBV18; D not certain. Germline V gene lookup returns CDR1 KGHSH and CDR2 LQKENI. V lost 3 bases to trimming and J lost 3 bases, with 9 bases between them. CDR3 length equals 14 residues. The CDR3: CASSPGGPNQPQHF. The CDR3 region has the DNA TGTGCCAGCTCACCGGGCGGGCCCAATCAGCCCCAGCATTTT.

This clonotype has at least ten counts. This chain connects TRBV6-5 to TRBJ1-5, with TRBD1 as a possible D gene (6 bases). CDR3 length equals 14 residues. Germline values: CDR1 MNHEY, CDR2 SVGAGI. Trimming took 8 bases from V and 1 from J, leaving 12 bases between them. This CDR3 reads CASRTAGSNQPQHF. In nucleotides, the CDR3 is TGTGCCAGCCGGACAGCAGGGAGCAATCAGCCCCAGCATTTT.

This clonotype appeared many times. The chain uses TRBV15 and TRBJ1-6; D is uncertain. Germline loops: CDR1 LNHNV, CDR2 YYDKDF (reference sequence). Trimming removed 0 bases at V and 9 bases at J, with 15 bases between. The CDR3 spans 16 residues. The CDR3 loop reads CATSRDFSGRSSPLHF. The CDR3 DNA reads TGTGCCACCAGCAGAGATTTTTCCGGACGTAGTTCACCCCTCCACTTT. Combining the CDR3 with reference TRBV15 and TRBJ1-6 gives the whole variable domain DAMVIQNPRYQVTQFGKPVTLSCSQTLNHNVMYWYQQKSSQAPKLLFHYYDKDFNNEADTPDNFQSRRPNTSFCFLDIRSPGLGDTAMYLCATSRDFSGRSSPLHFGNGTRLTVT.

This clonotype occurred many times. The chain combines TRBV7-2 with TRBJ2-2, with 7 positions matching TRBD2. The junction had 8 bases not matched to a gene; V was cut back by 11 bases and J by 2 bases. Germline values: CDR1 SGHTA, CDR2 FQGNSA. The CDR3 consists of 14 residues. The CDR3 DNA reads TGTGCCGGAAGGGAGGGCATCAACACCGGGGAGCTGTTTTTT. The encoded protein is CAGREGINTGELFF.

The chain uses TRBV3-1 and TRBJ2-6, with 8 bases aligning to TRBD1. The CDR3 runs 19 residues. The junction had 14 bases not matched to a gene; V was cut back by 4 bases and J by 3 bases. Germline V lookup: CDR1 LGHDT, CDR2 YNNKEL (reference sequence). CDR3 residues: CASSPLVGQVTSGANVLTF. CDR3 coding DNA: TGTGCCAGCAGCCCTCTCGTGGGACAGGTTACTAGTGGGGCCAACGTCCTGACTTTC. Looking up the rest from reference TRBV3-1 and TRBJ2-6 gives the full variable domain: DTAVSQTPKYLVTQMGNDKSIKCEQNLGHDTMYWYKQDSKKFLKIMFSYNNKELIINETVPNRFSPKSPDKAHLNLHINSLELGDSAVYFCASSPLVGQVTSGANVLTFGAGSRLTVL.

The sample holds many counts of this clonotype. This rearrangement joins TRBV7-2 to TRBJ1-2; 11 bases are a match to TRBD1. J lost 7 bases, V lost 5 bases, and 6 bases had no gene match. Per the germline V gene, CDR1 is SGHTA and CDR2 is FQGNSA. This CDR3 contains 14 residues. CDR3 residues: CASSDPGTGGGYTF. CDR3 coding DNA: TGTGCCAGCAGCGACCCCGGGACAGGGGGTGGCTACACCTTC. Based on the CDR3 plus reference TRBV7-2 and TRBJ1-2, the full variable domain is GAGVSQSPSNKVTEKGKDVELRCDPISGHTALYWYRQSLGQGLEFLIYFQGNSAPDKSGLPSDRFSAERTGGSVSTLTIQRTQQEDSAVYLCASSDPGTGGGYTFGSGTRLTVV.

This clonotype showed up many times. This sequence joins TRBV7-2 and TRBJ1-5; D gene ambiguous. Trimming removed 4 bases from V and 7 bases from J, with 17 bases in between. This CDR3 is built from 15 residues. Germline CDR1 and CDR2: SGHTA and FQGNSA. CDR3 region: CASSYNTGLGQPQHF. The DNA for the CDR3 is TGTGCCAGCAGCTACAACACGGGGTTGGGGCAGCCCCAGCATTTT. The variable domain in full, completed from reference TRBV7-2 and TRBJ1-5, reads GAGVSQSPSNKVTEKGKDVELRCDPISGHTALYWYRQSLGQGLEFLIYFQGNSAPDKSGLPSDRFSAERTGGSVSTLTIQRTQQEDSAVYLCASSYNTGLGQPQHFGDGTRLSIL.

Many counts were recorded for this clonotype. The chain recombines TRBV7-2 with TRBJ2-7; no clear D gene. V lost 1 base and J lost 3, with 7 bases in between. Germline CDR1 SGHTA, CDR2 FQGNSA. The CDR3 totals 13 residues. CDR3 bases: TGTGCCAGCAGCTTAGAGCCGTTCTACGAGCAGTACTTC. Translating it yields CASSLEPFYEQYF. Together with reference TRBV7-2 and TRBJ2-7, the CDR3 gives the full variable domain: GAGVSQSPSNKVTEKGKDVELRCDPISGHTALYWYRQSLGQGLEFLIYFQGNSAPDKSGLPSDRFSAERTGGSVSTLTIQRTQQEDSAVYLCASSLEPFYEQYFGPGTRLTVT.

This sequence joins TRBV7-2 and TRBJ2-7, with TRBD2 matching 10 bases. CDR3 length: 15 residues. Germline CDR1 and CDR2: SGHTA and FQGNSA. J gave up 6 bases and V 4 bases, and 9 bases lay outside the gene matches. CDR3 coding DNA: TGTGCCAGCAGCTCCAAGCGGGGGGGCACCTCCGAGCAGTACTTC. Amino acid sequence: CASSSKRGGTSEQYF.

The table lists this clonotype with a few counts. The genes are TRBV2 and TRBJ1-2; no clear D gene. Germline loops: CDR1 SNHLY, CDR2 FYNNEI. Trimming pared 0 bases from V and 4 bases from J, leaving 12 bases between. The CDR3 is 15 residues long. The CDR3 DNA sequence: TGTGCCAGCAGTGAAGCGTCCCACCTAGCCTATGGCTACACCTTC. The encoded protein is CASSEASHLAYGYTF.

In its sample, this clonotype was seen many times. The chain combines TRBV6-2 or TRBV6-3 with TRBJ1-3; D gene unclear. The V gene lost 5 bases and the J gene lost 1 base, with 9 bases spanning the gap. This CDR3 is 14 amino acids long. In germline, CDR1 is MNHEY, CDR2 SVGEGT. The CDR3 nucleotides read TGTGCCAGCAGTCCGTCCCCATCTGGAAACACCATATATTTT. It translates to CASSPSPSGNTIYF.

This clonotype has ten or more counts. The chain is built from TRBV29-1 and TRBJ2-7; TRBD1 aligns across 9 bases. With 5 bases clipped from V and 4 bases from J, the junction kept 3 bases outside the gene matches. The CDR3 has 12 amino acids. Germline loops: CDR1 SQVTM, CDR2 ANQGSEA. As DNA, the CDR3 is TGCAGCGTTAGGACAGGGGCATACGAGCAGTACTTC. It yields the protein CSVRTGAYEQYF.

This clonotype was recorded at least ten times. J is TRBJ2-7 and V is TRBV20-1, with TRBD1 as a possible D gene (6 bases). The V and J ends lost 0 bases and 6 bases respectively, with 15 bases between them. The length of the CDR3 is 14 residues. CDR1 and CDR2 from the germline V gene are DFQATT and SNEGSKA (reference sequence). Here the CDR3 reads CSARDPRQASEQYF. CDR3 DNA sequence: TGCAGTGCTAGAGACCCGCGACAGGCTAGCGAGCAGTACTTC.

This clonotype has ten or more counts. The chain uses TRBV7-2 and TRBJ2-7; 7 bases map to TRBD2. The germline V gene encodes CDR1 SGHTA and CDR2 FQGNSA. Trimming took 2 bases from V and 1 from J; bases not matched to a gene: 8. This CDR3 region has 16 residues. As DNA, the CDR3 is TGTGCCAGCAGCTTATCAACGGCTAGCGGATCCTACGAGCAGTACTTC. Translating it yields CASSLSTASGSYEQYF. Full variable domain (missing parts from reference TRBV7-2 and TRBJ2-7): GAGVSQSPSNKVTEKGKDVELRCDPISGHTALYWYRQSLGQGLEFLIYFQGNSAPDKSGLPSDRFSAERTGGSVSTLTIQRTQQEDSAVYLCASSLSTASGSYEQYFGPGTRLTVT.

In this sample, this clonotype turned up many times. This sequence joins TRBV19 and TRBJ1-5, with a weak D call TRBD1 (6 bases). Germline assignment: CDR1 LNHDA and CDR2 SQIVND (reference sequence). This CDR3 is 15 amino acids long. The V and J ends lost 7 bases and 4 bases respectively, with 17 bases between them. The CDR3 sequence is CASTDRSFANQPQHF. CDR3 in DNA: TGTGCCAGTACTGACAGGTCCTTCGCAAATCAGCCCCAGCATTTT.

This clonotype has at least ten counts. This chain links TRBV7-3 with TRBJ2-7, with D unresolved. Deletions cut 3 bases from V and 12 bases from J, with 15 bases between. The CDR3 runs to 12 residues. The germline CDR1 and CDR2 sequences are SGHTA and FQGTGA. CDR3 loop: CASSLMDGDLYF. In nucleotides, the CDR3 is TGTGCCAGCAGCTTGATGGACGGAGATTTGTACTTC. Looking up the rest from reference TRBV7-3 and TRBJ2-7 gives the full variable domain: GAGVSQTPSNKVTEKGKYVELRCDPISGHTALYWYRQSLGQGPEFLIYFQGTGAADDSGLPNDRFFAVRPEGSVSTLKIQRTERGDSAVYLCASSLMDGDLYFGPGTRLTVT.